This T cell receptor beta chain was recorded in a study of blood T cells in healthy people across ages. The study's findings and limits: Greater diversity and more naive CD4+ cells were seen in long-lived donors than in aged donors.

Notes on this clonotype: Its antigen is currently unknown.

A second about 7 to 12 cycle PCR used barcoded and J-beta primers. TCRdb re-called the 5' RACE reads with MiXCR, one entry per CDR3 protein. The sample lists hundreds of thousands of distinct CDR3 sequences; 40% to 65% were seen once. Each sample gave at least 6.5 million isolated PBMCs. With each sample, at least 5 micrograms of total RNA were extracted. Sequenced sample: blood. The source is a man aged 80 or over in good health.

The CDR3 spells CASSQQGRGTEAFF. CDR3 bases: TGTGCCAGCAGCCAACAGGGGCGGGGGACTGAAGCTTTCTTT. This rearrangement joins TRBV3-1 to TRBJ1-1, with a tentative D call TRBD1 (6 bases). V was clipped by 2 bases and J by 5 bases, with 12 bases between them. The CDR3 sequence is 14 residues long. CDR1 is LGHDT, CDR2 YNNKEL, per germline (reference sequence).